What follows are 7 T cell receptor beta chains derived from one specimen sequenced in a study of shared clonotypes between healthy human individuals. Sequenced by immunoSEQ multiplex PCR; TCRdb stores in-frame clones only, minus some. Counted here are hundreds of thousands of clones, approximately 95% occurring once; the ten biggest clones make up approximately 0.06%. The sequencing input was naive CD4+ T cells sorted from blood. As for subset: CD45RA+ positively selected. These receptor sequences come from a woman aged 25 to 39 in good health.

The chain employs TRBV19 and TRBJ1-5, with 7 bases aligning to TRBD1. The germline V gene encodes CDR1 LNHDA and CDR2 SQIVND (reference sequence). CDR3 length equals 15 residues. V shed 7 bases, J shed 0 bases, and the junction held 6 bases outside the gene matches. The CDR3 bases are TGTGCCAGTAACCCGGGACAGTATAGCAATCAGCCCCAGCATTTT. It yields the protein CASNPGQYSNQPQHF.

The rearrangement uses TRBV5-6 and TRBJ2-7; D might be TRBD1 (5 bases). The CDR3 spans 15 residues. CDR1 is SGHDT and CDR2 is YYEEEE in the germline V gene. V was pared by 2 bases and J by 2 bases, with 14 bases between. Here the CDR3 DNA reads TGTGCCAGCAGCTTTGTGGCAGGGTTACCCTACGAGCAGTACTTC. It specifies CASSFVAGLPYEQYF.

The chain couples TRBV19 to TRBJ1-2; 9 positions match TRBD1. Germline CDR1 LNHDA, CDR2 SQIVND (reference sequence). The CDR3 has 16 amino acids. Germline trimming cut 9 bases from V and 0 bases from J; bases unmatched to any gene: 11. The CDR3, as DNA: TGTGCCAGCTCGACAGGGGGAGAAGAGTCTAACTATGGCTACACCTTC. Its translation is CASSTGGEESNYGYTF. Using reference TRBV19 and TRBJ1-2 for the parts outside the CDR3, the full variable domain is DGGITQSPKYLFRKEGQNVTLSCEQNLNHDAMYWYRQDPGQGLRLIYYSQIVNDFQKGDIAEGYSVSREKKESFPLTVTSAQKNPTAFYLCASSTGGEESNYGYTFGSGTRLTVV.

The chain is built from TRBV5-6 and TRBJ2-7; no reliable D call. From germline, CDR1 is SGHDT and CDR2 YYEEEE. The CDR3 has 11 amino acids. The V end was cut by 2 bases, the J end by 5 bases, with 5 bases between. The CDR3 nucleotides read TGTGCCAGCAGCTTAGCCCACGAGCAGTACTTC. Translating gives CASSLAHEQYF.

The gene calls are TRBV25-1 and TRBJ2-2, with 8 bases fitting TRBD1. With 1 base clipped from V and 3 bases from J, the junction kept 4 bases outside the gene matches. Germline V gene sequence: CDR1 MGHDK, CDR2 SYGVNS. The CDR3 is 16 amino acids. CDR3 residues: CASSESRGQYTGELFF. For the CDR3, the DNA is TGTGCCAGCAGTGAATCCAGGGGGCAATACACCGGGGAGCTGTTTTTT.

The chain uses TRBV11-3 and TRBJ1-5; TRBD1 agrees at 7 bases. Germline-derived CDR1 and CDR2 are SGHNT and YENEEA. This CDR3 is 14 amino acids long. The trim removed 6 bases at V and 9 bases at J, leaving 11 bases unmatched. CDR3: CASRGTTGIVPQHF. The CDR3 DNA is TGTGCCAGCAGGGGGACGACAGGGATCGTGCCCCAGCATTTT.

This clone was counted only a few times. The rearrangement links TRBV2 to TRBJ1-2, with D possibly TRBD1 on 5 matching bases. V was cut by 6 bases and J by 4 bases, with 12 bases left in between. CDR1 SNHLY and CDR2 FYNNEI come from the germline V gene. The CDR3 is made up of 13 amino acids. CDR3 loop: CASSGDGSYGYTF. The CDR3 DNA is TGTGCCAGCAGCGGGGACGGATCCTATGGCTACACCTTC.